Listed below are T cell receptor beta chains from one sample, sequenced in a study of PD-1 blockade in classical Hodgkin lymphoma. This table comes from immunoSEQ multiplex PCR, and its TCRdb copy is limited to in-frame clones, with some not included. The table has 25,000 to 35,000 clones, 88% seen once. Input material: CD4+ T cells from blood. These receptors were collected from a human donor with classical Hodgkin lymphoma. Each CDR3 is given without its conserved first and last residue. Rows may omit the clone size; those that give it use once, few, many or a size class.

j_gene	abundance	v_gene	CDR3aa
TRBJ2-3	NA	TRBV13	ASSGRTGGIPDTQY
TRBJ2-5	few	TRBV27	ASSRFGSPRQETQY
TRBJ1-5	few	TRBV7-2	ASSLLSQPQH
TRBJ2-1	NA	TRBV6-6	ASSYSYEGRSEQF
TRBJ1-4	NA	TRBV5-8	ASSLGWSGINEKLF
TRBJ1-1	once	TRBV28	ASSLDRVGSTEAF
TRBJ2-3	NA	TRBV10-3	AIRLTSGRNTQY
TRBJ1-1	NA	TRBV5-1	ASSFGDRGTEAF
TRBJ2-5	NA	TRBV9	ASSSGLAGRETQY
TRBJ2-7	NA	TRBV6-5	ASSYSTSRVKQY
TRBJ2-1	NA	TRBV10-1	ASSTGTSINEQF
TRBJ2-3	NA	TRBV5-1	ASSLVRQGADTQY
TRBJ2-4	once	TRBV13	ASSLERGPTNIQY
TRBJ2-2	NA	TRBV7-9	ASSTGTANTGELF
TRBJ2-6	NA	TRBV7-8	ASSLIRGSGANVLT
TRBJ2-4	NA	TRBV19	ATRGTSGRGAKNIQY
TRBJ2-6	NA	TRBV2	ASSGGSWRVLT
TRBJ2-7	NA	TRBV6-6	ASSTPGGALTSEQY
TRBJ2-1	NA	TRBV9	ASSVERGRYNEQF
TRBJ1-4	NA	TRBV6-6	ASREQGAVEKLF
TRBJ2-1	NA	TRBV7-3	ASSYIPSGDNEQF
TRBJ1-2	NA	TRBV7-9	ASSLAGTGIYGYT
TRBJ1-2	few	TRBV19	ASSIRGRGYT
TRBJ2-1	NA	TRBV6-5	ASSYRQLQQGNEQF
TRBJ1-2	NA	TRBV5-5	ASSLVVGSNYGYT
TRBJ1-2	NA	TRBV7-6	ASSLGRGRWGGYT
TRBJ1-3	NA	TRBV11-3	ASSLDYWHLSSGNTIY
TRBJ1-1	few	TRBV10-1	ASSVGRNTEAF
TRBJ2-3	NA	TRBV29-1	SVERGRTDTQY
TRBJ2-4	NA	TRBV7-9	ASSLMAAIQY
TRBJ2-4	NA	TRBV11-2	ASNRGAKNIQY
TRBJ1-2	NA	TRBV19	ASSNSDGNGYT
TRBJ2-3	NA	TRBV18	ASSPIQLSGTASTDTQY
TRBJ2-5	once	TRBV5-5	ASSTRRDRAQETQY
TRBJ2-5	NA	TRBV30	AWTLNGLAEETQY
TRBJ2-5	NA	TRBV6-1	ASSGAGGGETQY
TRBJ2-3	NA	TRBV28	ASTSTDTQY
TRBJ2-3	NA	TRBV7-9	ASSVGGSFTDTQY
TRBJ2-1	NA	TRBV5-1	ASSAKTGSSYNEQF
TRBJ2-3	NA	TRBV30	AWSRDRTDTQY
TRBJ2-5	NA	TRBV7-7	ASSSSPAAGGPETQY
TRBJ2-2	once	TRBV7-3	ASSLKYRLAGGDGELF
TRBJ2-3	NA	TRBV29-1	SVSPDTQY
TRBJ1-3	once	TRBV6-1	ASSGQGQGSSGNTIY
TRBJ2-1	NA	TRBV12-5	ASGRGLAGGYNEQF
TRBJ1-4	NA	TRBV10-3	AISEGGDEKLF
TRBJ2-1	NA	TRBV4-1	ASSHPGTGGYNEQF
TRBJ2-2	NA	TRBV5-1	ASSFRTSGRARVPGELF
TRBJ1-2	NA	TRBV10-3	AISPDRVSGYT
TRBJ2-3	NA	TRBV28	ASRPAGTSGLTDTQY
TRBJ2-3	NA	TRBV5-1	ASTRQTGFPTDTQY
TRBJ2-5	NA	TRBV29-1	SGGGLAGETQY
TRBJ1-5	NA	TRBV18	ASSPEFNQPQH
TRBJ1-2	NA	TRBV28	ASTSGQGAKGYT
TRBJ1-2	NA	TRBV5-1	ASSSSGGNYGYT